These 19 T cell receptor beta chains were sequenced from one sample in a study of T cell responses to AZD1222 COVID-19 vaccine. TCRdb keeps only in-frame clones here, not all; method: immunoSEQ multiplex PCR. In the table there are about 210,000 clones, roughly 94% of which are singletons. Sequencing was performed on peripheral blood, taken 28 days after the second dose of the MenACWY control vaccine. These receptors were obtained from an adult who received the MenACWY meningococcal vaccine as a control.

The V gene is TRBV10-2, the J gene TRBJ1-6; D unclear. The CDR3 is 13 amino acids. Germline V lookup: CDR1 WSHSY, CDR2 SAAADI. Trimming shortened V by 2 bases and J by 8 bases, and 7 bases separated the two germline ends. CDR3 loop: CASSEEEYSPLHF. DNA for the CDR3: TGCGCCAGCAGTGAGGAGGAGTATTCACCCCTCCACTTT.

This chain joins TRBV7-8 and TRBJ2-7; TRBD2 aligns across 8 bases. With V trimmed by 1 base and J by 0 bases, 5 bases remained unmatched. Germline CDR1 and CDR2: SGHVS and FQNEAQ. This CDR3 has 16 amino acids. The CDR3 DNA reads as TGTGCCAGCAGCTTAGAGGGCGGGGGGATCTCCTACGAGCAGTACTTC. Its protein is CASSLEGGGISYEQYF.

CDR3: CASSPLDRGYEQYF. The CDR3 DNA sequence: TGTGCCAGCAGTCCGCTCGACAGGGGCTACGAGCAGTACTTC. The V gene is TRBV28, the J gene TRBJ2-7, with 8 bases fitting TRBD1. Germline V lookup: CDR1 MDHEN, CDR2 SYDVKM. The V segment lost 5 bases and the J segment 3 bases; nucleotides outside the gene matches: 6. The CDR3 runs 14 residues.

The chain carries TRBV11-2 and TRBJ2-1; TRBD2 is a possible D gene (5 bases). Trimming removed 5 bases at V and 3 bases at J, with 14 bases between. CDR3 size: 15 residues. Germline V CDR1 and CDR2: SGHAT, FQNNGV. The CDR3 sequence: CASSPITGIYNEQFF. The CDR3 nucleotides read TGTGCCAGCAGCCCCATCACCGGGATCTACAATGAGCAGTTCTTC.

This rearrangement joins TRBV19 to TRBJ1-1, with D possibly matching TRBD1 (5 bases). The V end lost 3 bases, the J end lost 1 base, and 15 bases lay between the germline ends. Germline CDR1 reads LNHDA; CDR2 reads SQIVND (reference sequence). This CDR3 is 16 amino acids long. CDR3 bases: TGTGCCAGTAGTATGCCCCTCGGGGGGGAGAACACTGAAGCTTTCTTT. Its protein is CASSMPLGGENTEAFF.

The CDR3 here is CASSPTGGLNEQYF. The CDR3 DNA reads TGTGCCAGCAGCCCGACAGGAGGCCTAAACGAGCAGTACTTC. The chain joins TRBV7-2 to TRBJ2-7; possibly TRBD1 for D (6 bases). Germline V gene data show CDR1 as SGHTA and CDR2 as FQGNSA. The germline V and J ends were trimmed by 5 bases and 5 bases, with 16 bases remaining between them. This CDR3 has 14 amino acids.

CDR3 DNA sequence: TGTGCCAGCAGTGATGTCGCGACTCCCCCTGGCTACACCTTC. Amino acid sequence: CASSDVATPPGYTF. The chain joins TRBV25-1 to TRBJ1-2; no definite D call. The CDR3 has 14 residues. Trimming shortened V by 3 bases and J by 7 bases, and 15 bases separated the two germline ends. Per the germline V gene, CDR1 is MGHDK and CDR2 is SYGVNS.

J is TRBJ2-7 and V is TRBV28; 8 bases map to TRBD1. This CDR3 is built from 14 residues. J gave up 6 bases and V 5 bases, and 9 bases lay outside the gene matches. CDR1 and CDR2 (germline): MDHEN, SYDVKM. CDR3 residues: CASSLPGTGSEQYF. The CDR3 DNA reads as TGTGCCAGCAGTCTTCCCGGGACAGGTTCCGAGCAGTACTTC. Combining the CDR3 with reference TRBV28 and TRBJ2-7 gives the whole variable domain DVKVTQSSRYLVKRTGEKVFLECVQDMDHENMFWYRQDPGLGLRLIYFSYDVKMKEKGDIPEGYSVSREKKERFSLILESASTNQTSMYLCASSLPGTGSEQYFGPGTRLTVT.

This clone showed up just once. This sequence joins TRBV13 and TRBJ1-1; no firm D call. The germline V and J ends were trimmed by 1 base and 0 bases, with 6 bases remaining between them. The CDR3 length is 14 residues. Per the germline V gene, CDR1 is PRHDT and CDR2 is FYEKMQ (reference sequence). The CDR3: CASSLARLNTEAFF. The CDR3, as DNA: TGTGCCAGCAGCTTAGCCAGGCTGAACACTGAAGCTTTCTTT.

DNA of the CDR3: TGTGCCAGCAGCCAAGGACAGGGGGTTCACTACGAGCAGTACTTC. Its translation: CASSQGQGVHYEQYF. The chain has TRBV4-2 and TRBJ2-7; 9 nucleotides agree with TRBD1. The junction had 4 bases not matched to a gene; V was cut back by 1 base and J by 3 bases. The CDR3 contains 15 residues. Germline loops: CDR1 LGHNA, CDR2 YNFKEQ.

This clone was found once. J is TRBJ2-7 and V is TRBV3-1 (or the pseudogene TRBV3-2); TRBD1 matches 10 bases. Germline trimming cut 0 bases from V and 7 bases from J; bases unmatched to any gene: 9. Germline CDR1 reads LGHDT; CDR2 reads YNNKEL (reference sequence). This CDR3 spans 16 amino acids. In DNA, the CDR3 is TGTGCCAGCAGCCAAGATCCTGGGGACAGGGGCCGGGAGCAGTACTTC. It translates to CASSQDPGDRGREQYF.

Here the CDR3 reads CASSPSGVEQYF. DNA of the CDR3: TGTGCCAGCAGCCCGAGTGGGGTCGAGCAGTACTTC. The rearrangement joins TRBV5-5 to TRBJ2-7, with no clear D. The CDR3 is made up of 12 amino acids. The ends were cut back, 4 bases at V and 6 bases at J, with 11 bases in the middle. Germline CDR1 reads SGHKS; CDR2 reads YYEKEE (reference sequence).

J is TRBJ2-7 and V is TRBV3-1 (or the pseudogene TRBV3-2); D call uncertain. CDR1 is LGHDT and CDR2 is YNNKEL in the germline V gene (reference sequence). V was pared by 4 bases and J by 4 bases, with 11 bases between. The CDR3 contains 13 residues. CDR3 nucleotide sequence: TGTGCCAGCAGCCCAGGACCGCGATACGAGCAGTACTTC. Its protein product is CASSPGPRYEQYF.

The chain joins TRBV5-1 to TRBJ2-7; no reliable D call. Trimming left V 0 bases short and J 4 bases short, with 14 bases between. Looked up from germline, CDR1 is SGHRS and CDR2 is YFSETQ. This CDR3 is 15 amino acids long. CDR3 protein: CASSLGGVLNYEQYF. The CDR3 DNA reads as TGCGCCAGCAGCTTGGGCGGCGTACTTAATTACGAGCAGTACTTC.

CDR3 loop: CASSRGSDYGYTF. The CDR3 nucleotides read TGTGCTTCATCTCGCGGGTCGGACTATGGCTACACCTTC. The V call is TRBV27, the J call TRBJ1-2; D unclear. CDR1 is MNHEY, CDR2 SMNVEV, per germline (reference sequence). The CDR3 totals 13 residues.

This chain joins TRBV6-5 and TRBJ1-2, with TRBD1 identical over 8 bases. Trimming took 5 bases from V and 6 from J; bases not matched to a gene: 8. The CDR3 runs to 14 residues. CDR1 and CDR2 (germline): MNHEY, SVGAGI. As DNA, the CDR3 is TGTGCCAGCAGTCCCCGACAGGGGCTGAATGGCTACACCTTC. Amino acids: CASSPRQGLNGYTF.

The chain employs TRBV27 and TRBJ1-5, with a tentative D call TRBD1 (5 bases). Trimming removed 2 bases from V and 1 base from J, with 18 bases in between. CDR3 size: 18 residues. Germline loops: CDR1 MNHEY, CDR2 SMNVEV (reference sequence). The CDR3 here is CASSLPLLARDSNQPQHF. CDR3 sequence (DNA): TGTGCCAGCAGTTTACCTCTCTTAGCTCGGGACAGCAATCAGCCCCAGCATTTT.

V and J are TRBV9 and TRBJ1-1, with 10 nucleotides matching TRBD1. Germline CDR1 and CDR2: SGDLS and YYNGEE. This CDR3 has 15 residues. The junction had 6 bases not matched to a gene; V was cut back by 2 bases and J by 5 bases. CDR3 protein: CASSVGGQGRTEAFF. In DNA form, the CDR3 reads TGTGCCAGCAGCGTGGGGGGACAGGGGCGGACTGAAGCTTTCTTT.

The chain combines TRBV19 with TRBJ2-3; 7 nucleotides align to TRBD2. The germline V gene has CDR1 LNHDA and CDR2 SQIVND (reference sequence). V trimming: 5 bases; J trimming: 2 bases; junction bases outside the gene matches: 7. There are 15 residues in the CDR3. CDR3 coding DNA: TGTGCCAGTAGTCGACTAGCCCAGTACACAGATACGCAGTATTTT. Translation gives CASSRLAQYTDTQYF. Combining the CDR3 with reference TRBV19 and TRBJ2-3 gives the whole variable domain DGGITQSPKYLFRKEGQNVTLSCEQNLNHDAMYWYRQDPGQGLRLIYYSQIVNDFQKGDIAEGYSVSREKKESFPLTVTSAQKNPTAFYLCASSRLAQYTDTQYFGPGTRLTVL.